These 6 T cell receptor beta chains were sequenced from one sample in a study of radiation and T cells in renal cell carcinoma. Treatment meaning: 15 Gy SBRT to primary tumor, nephrectomy 4 weeks later. Profiled with immunoSEQ multiplex PCR; TCRdb holds only in-frame clones, not every one. In the table there are about 22,000 clones, 45% to 50% of which are singletons. Sequenced here: tumor tissue, sampled from a patient whose treatment included radiotherapy and nephrectomy. The source of these receptors is a woman aged 45 to 65 with renal cell carcinoma.

V gene TRBV15 combines with J gene TRBJ2-7, with a tentative D call TRBD2 (6 bases). Germline V CDR1 and CDR2: LNHNV, YYDKDF (reference sequence). The CDR3 is made up of 18 amino acids. V was pared by 1 base and J by 0 bases, with 19 bases between. The CDR3 DNA is TGTGCCACCAGCAGAGGCGGGGTGCTCCTCGCCTCCTCCTACGAGCAGTACTTC. This encodes CATSRGGVLLASSYEQYF.

The V gene is TRBV19, the J gene TRBJ1-2; the match to TRBD1 covers 9 bases. This CDR3 comprises 16 residues. Trimming at V came to 5 bases and at J to 0 bases, leaving 7 bases not matched to a gene. The germline V gene encodes CDR1 LNHDA and CDR2 SQIVND (reference sequence). The CDR3 DNA follows: TGTGCCAGTAGTCCGGGACAGGGTTACTCTAACTATGGCTACACCTTC. Its protein is CASSPGQGYSNYGYTF.

This clone occurred a few times. The chain is built from TRBV6-5 and TRBJ2-7; maybe TRBD1 (5 bases). Germline V gene lookup returns CDR1 MNHEY and CDR2 SVGAGI. CDR3 length: 16 amino acids. V was cut by 2 bases and J by 0 bases, with 14 bases left in between. The CDR3 sequence is CASSYADSKPSYEQYF. CDR3 nucleotide sequence: TGTGCCAGCAGTTACGCTGACAGCAAACCCTCCTACGAGCAGTACTTC.

The CDR3 sequence is CASSQGGGHRLNTEAFF. The DNA of the CDR3 is TGCGCCAGCAGCCAAGGCGGGGGACATAGGCTGAACACTGAAGCTTTCTTT. This chain uses TRBV4-1 with TRBJ1-1, with a tentative D call TRBD1 (6 bases). The V and J ends lost 1 base and 0 bases respectively, with 15 bases between them. Germline V gene lookup returns CDR1 MGHRA and CDR2 YSYEKL. This CDR3 contains 17 residues.

This clone has at least ten counts. The chain is built from TRBV4-3 and TRBJ2-1, with D maybe TRBD1 (6 bases). The CDR3 runs to 15 residues. Germline values: CDR1 LGHNA, CDR2 YSLEER. V was shortened by 0 bases and J by 7 bases, with 13 bases between the two germline ends. CDR3 in DNA: TGCGCCAGCAGCCAAGATGGGACATGGTCGAATGAGCAGTTCTTC. It encodes CASSQDGTWSNEQFF.

V usage is TRBV5-8 and J usage is TRBJ1-2; D remains ambiguous. The CDR3 is 17 residues long. Trimming pared 0 bases from V and 4 bases from J, leaving 19 bases between. CDR1 SGHTS and CDR2 YDEGEE come from the germline V gene. The CDR3 bases are TGTGCCAGCAGCTTGGTGGCGGACCGTTCATTACGCTATGGCTACACCTTC. As protein: CASSLVADRSLRYGYTF.